The rows below give T cell receptor beta chains drawn from one sample of a study of vaccination effects on CD4 cells after COVID-19. For these TCRs, the target antigens are not known. TCRdb's copy holds only in-frame clones and misses some; the assay was immunoSEQ multiplex PCR. The sample shows about 37,000 clones, 65% to 80% of them seen only once. The source was CD4+ T cells from PBMCs cultured without peptide, collected before COVID-19 vaccination. The receptors were gathered from a human donor who received a COVID-19 vaccine. Each CDR3 is given with its conserved first and last residue. The order of the fields is CDR3 length, D gene, clone size, J gene, V gene, CDR3 DNA, CDR3 protein. A D gene is named only where the DNA matches it firmly. A clone size is listed for some rows: how often the clone was seen (once, few, many), or a class if it is expanded.

CDR3 length: 12; D gene: -; clone size: -; J gene: TRBJ2-7; V gene: TRBV5-6; CDR3 DNA: TGTGCCAGCAGCTTTGGAAGGAACGAGCAGTACTTC; CDR3 protein: CASSFGRNEQYF
CDR3 length: 15; D gene: TRBD1; clone size: -; J gene: TRBJ2-4; V gene: TRBV6-5; CDR3 DNA: TGTGCCAGCAGTCGGCCACAGACAGGGGTAAACATTCAGTACTTC; CDR3 protein: CASSRPQTGVNIQYF
CDR3 length: 14; D gene: -; clone size: few; J gene: TRBJ2-5; V gene: TRBV6-5; CDR3 DNA: TGTGCCAGCAGTTACCGGGACTCCCAAGAGACCCAGTACTTC; CDR3 protein: CASSYRDSQETQYF
CDR3 length: 14; D gene: -; clone size: -; J gene: TRBJ2-7; V gene: TRBV6-5; CDR3 DNA: TGTGCCGGCAGTAGGGCAGACCGAACCTACGAGCAGTACTTC; CDR3 protein: CAGSRADRTYEQYF
CDR3 length: 16; D gene: -; clone size: once; J gene: TRBJ1-1; V gene: TRBV5-4; CDR3 DNA: TGTGCCAGCAGCTCCCCAAAGCAGGGGTTGGGGACTGAAGCTTTCTTT; CDR3 protein: CASSSPKQGLGTEAFF
CDR3 length: 14; D gene: -; clone size: -; J gene: TRBJ1-2; V gene: TRBV5-1; CDR3 DNA: TGCGCCAGCAGCTTCAATACGGACGTAAATGGCTACACCTTC; CDR3 protein: CASSFNTDVNGYTF
CDR3 length: 14; D gene: -; clone size: -; J gene: TRBJ2-3; V gene: TRBV30; CDR3 DNA: TGTGCCTGGAGTGTAGGTCTACCCCCAGATACGCAGTATTTT; CDR3 protein: CAWSVGLPPDTQYF
CDR3 length: 18; D gene: TRBD1; clone size: few; J gene: TRBJ2-6; V gene: TRBV2; CDR3 DNA: TGTGCCAGCAGTCGGTATGGGACAGTAATCTCTGGGGCCAACGTCCTGACTTTC; CDR3 protein: CASSRYGTVISGANVLTF
CDR3 length: 15; D gene: TRBD2; clone size: -; J gene: TRBJ2-3; V gene: TRBV18; CDR3 DNA: TGTGCCAGCTCACCGGGCGGGAGAGTCACAGATACGCAGTATTTT; CDR3 protein: CASSPGGRVTDTQYF
CDR3 length: 11; D gene: -; clone size: -; J gene: TRBJ1-1; V gene: TRBV29-1; CDR3 DNA: TGCAGCGTTGAACTGAACACTGAAGCTTTCTTT; CDR3 protein: CSVELNTEAFF
CDR3 length: 17; D gene: TRBD2; clone size: -; J gene: TRBJ2-3; V gene: TRBV18; CDR3 DNA: TGTGCCAGCTCACCAACCACGGGGGGGCCAATGGGAGATACGCAGTATTTT; CDR3 protein: CASSPTTGGPMGDTQYF
CDR3 length: 15; D gene: TRBD1; clone size: few; J gene: TRBJ2-5; V gene: TRBV28; CDR3 DNA: TGTGCCAGCAGTCGGGCAGGGGGCAACCCAGAGACCCAGTACTTC; CDR3 protein: CASSRAGGNPETQYF
CDR3 length: 15; D gene: TRBD1; clone size: -; J gene: TRBJ1-3; V gene: TRBV18; CDR3 DNA: TGTGCCAGCTCATCACAGGGGGCAGGTGGAAACACCATATATTTT; CDR3 protein: CASSSQGAGGNTIYF
CDR3 length: 18; D gene: TRBD1; clone size: few; J gene: TRBJ2-7; V gene: TRBV7-2; CDR3 DNA: TGTGCCAGCAGCTTAGCTCATGACAGGGGGCGGTTTAGCTACGAGCAGTACTTC; CDR3 protein: CASSLAHDRGRFSYEQYF
CDR3 length: 12; D gene: -; clone size: -; J gene: TRBJ1-6; V gene: TRBV28; CDR3 DNA: TGTGCCAGCAGGGGAGGGGGTTCACCCCTCCACTTT; CDR3 protein: CASRGGGSPLHF
CDR3 length: 15; D gene: TRBD1; clone size: -; J gene: TRBJ2-1; V gene: TRBV28; CDR3 DNA: TGTGCCACCTTGGGACAGCCAGACTCCTACAATGAGCAGTTCTTC; CDR3 protein: CATLGQPDSYNEQFF
CDR3 length: 16; D gene: -; clone size: -; J gene: TRBJ2-7; V gene: TRBV6-5; CDR3 DNA: TGTGCCAGCAGTTACTCGAGGCTCCGGAGCTCCTACGAGCAGTACTTC; CDR3 protein: CASSYSRLRSSYEQYF
CDR3 length: 14; D gene: -; clone size: few; J gene: TRBJ2-6; V gene: TRBV28; CDR3 DNA: TGTGCCAGCGAAAGGAGCTCTGGGGCCAACGTCCTGACTTTC; CDR3 protein: CASERSSGANVLTF
CDR3 length: 13; D gene: -; clone size: -; J gene: TRBJ2-7; V gene: TRBV5-6; CDR3 DNA: TGTGCCAGCAAAACGCCGACGGGCCTCGAGCAGTACTTC; CDR3 protein: CASKTPTGLEQYF
CDR3 length: 16; D gene: TRBD1; clone size: -; J gene: TRBJ1-1; V gene: TRBV2; CDR3 DNA: TGTGCCAGCAGGGGACTACAGGGGATGGTGAACACTGAAGCTTTCTTT; CDR3 protein: CASRGLQGMVNTEAFF
CDR3 length: 10; D gene: -; clone size: once; J gene: TRBJ1-2; V gene: TRBV28; CDR3 DNA: TGTGCCAGCAGACGCTATGGCTACACCTTC; CDR3 protein: CASRRYGYTF
CDR3 length: 11; D gene: -; clone size: -; J gene: TRBJ2-5; V gene: TRBV24-1; CDR3 DNA: TGTGCCACCTCCTCGGGAGAGACCCAGTACTTC; CDR3 protein: CATSSGETQYF
CDR3 length: 14; D gene: -; clone size: -; J gene: TRBJ2-1; V gene: TRBV2; CDR3 DNA: TGTGCCAGCAGTCTATTAAGCTCCTACAATGAGCAGTTCTTC; CDR3 protein: CASSLLSSYNEQFF
CDR3 length: 14; D gene: -; clone size: -; J gene: TRBJ2-7; V gene: TRBV5-1; CDR3 DNA: TGCGCCAGCAGCCTTACCGGGGCCGCCTACGAGCAGTACTTC; CDR3 protein: CASSLTGAAYEQYF
CDR3 length: 14; D gene: TRBD2; clone size: -; J gene: TRBJ2-1; V gene: TRBV10-3; CDR3 DNA: TGTGCCATCAGCCAAGCGGGAGGGTACAATGAGCAGTTCTTC; CDR3 protein: CAISQAGGYNEQFF
CDR3 length: 14; D gene: TRBD1; clone size: -; J gene: TRBJ1-1; V gene: TRBV2; CDR3 DNA: TGTGCCAGCAGCACCTGGACAGGGGGCGCTGAAGCTTTCTTT; CDR3 protein: CASSTWTGGAEAFF
CDR3 length: 14; D gene: TRBD1; clone size: -; J gene: TRBJ1-4; V gene: TRBV29-1; CDR3 DNA: TGCAGCGTCACCGCAGGGGGCTCTAATGAAAAACTGTTTTTT; CDR3 protein: CSVTAGGSNEKLFF
CDR3 length: 14; D gene: -; clone size: -; J gene: TRBJ1-1; V gene: TRBV3-1/TRBV3-2; CDR3 DNA: TGTGCCAGCAGACAAGTTGGGGGGGGGACTGAAGCTTTCTTT; CDR3 protein: CASRQVGGGTEAFF
CDR3 length: 14; D gene: TRBD1; clone size: -; J gene: TRBJ1-1; V gene: TRBV5-1; CDR3 DNA: TGCGCCAGCAGTCTCGGAGGGGGCGGAACTGAAGCTTTCTTT; CDR3 protein: CASSLGGGGTEAFF
CDR3 length: 13; D gene: TRBD1; clone size: -; J gene: TRBJ2-1; V gene: TRBV28; CDR3 DNA: TGTGCCAGCAGGACAGGGGGCTTGGATGAGCAGTTCTTC; CDR3 protein: CASRTGGLDEQFF
CDR3 length: 18; D gene: -; clone size: once; J gene: TRBJ1-4; V gene: TRBV5-1; CDR3 DNA: TGCGCCAGCAGACGGAACACACGACTTACCGCAACTAATGAAAAACTGTTTTTT; CDR3 protein: CASRRNTRLTATNEKLFF
CDR3 length: 13; D gene: -; clone size: -; J gene: TRBJ2-1; V gene: TRBV30; CDR3 DNA: TGTGCCTGGAGCGTAACAGGCCTCAATGAGCAGTTCTTC; CDR3 protein: CAWSVTGLNEQFF
CDR3 length: 13; D gene: -; clone size: -; J gene: TRBJ2-7; V gene: TRBV30; CDR3 DNA: TGTGCCTGGAGTGTGGGGTCAGGCTACGAGCAGTACTTC; CDR3 protein: CAWSVGSGYEQYF
CDR3 length: 17; D gene: -; clone size: few; J gene: TRBJ1-2; V gene: TRBV30; CDR3 DNA: TGTGCCTGGAGTGTAGGAAGAACTTCTGTCCAGGGCTATGGCTACACCTTC; CDR3 protein: CAWSVGRTSVQGYGYTF
CDR3 length: 13; D gene: -; clone size: -; J gene: TRBJ1-1; V gene: TRBV18; CDR3 DNA: TGTGCCAGCGCTCCTCAGGGGAACACTGAAGCTTTCTTT; CDR3 protein: CASAPQGNTEAFF
CDR3 length: 14; D gene: -; clone size: -; J gene: TRBJ2-3; V gene: TRBV18; CDR3 DNA: TGTGCCAGCTCACCACGGACGGGGCAAGATACGCAGTATTTT; CDR3 protein: CASSPRTGQDTQYF
CDR3 length: 16; D gene: -; clone size: -; J gene: TRBJ2-6; V gene: TRBV27; CDR3 DNA: TGTGCCAGCAGACCTATCACAGGAGCTGGGGCCAACGTCCTGACTTTC; CDR3 protein: CASRPITGAGANVLTF
CDR3 length: 16; D gene: -; clone size: -; J gene: TRBJ1-1; V gene: TRBV3-1/TRBV3-2; CDR3 DNA: TGTGCCAGCAGCCAAGCGCCGACACTCCATAACACTGAAGCTTTCTTT; CDR3 protein: CASSQAPTLHNTEAFF
CDR3 length: 14; D gene: -; clone size: -; J gene: TRBJ1-2; V gene: TRBV5-1; CDR3 DNA: TGCGCCAGCAGCTTGGACCCCCAGGCCTATGGCTACACCTTC; CDR3 protein: CASSLDPQAYGYTF
CDR3 length: 15; D gene: -; clone size: -; J gene: TRBJ1-4; V gene: TRBV5-1; CDR3 DNA: TGCGCCAGCAGCTTGTTGGCATTAGAGGGAGAAAAACTGTTTTTT; CDR3 protein: CASSLLALEGEKLFF
CDR3 length: 13; D gene: -; clone size: -; J gene: TRBJ2-2; V gene: TRBV19; CDR3 DNA: TGTGCCAGTAGTATGCAGAGGGACCGGGAGCTGTTTTTT; CDR3 protein: CASSMQRDRELFF
CDR3 length: 16; D gene: TRBD1; clone size: -; J gene: TRBJ1-5; V gene: TRBV7-2; CDR3 DNA: TGTGCCAGCAGCTTAGGGGCAAGGGGGCAGGGTCAGCCCCAGCATTTT; CDR3 protein: CASSLGARGQGQPQHF
CDR3 length: 14; D gene: TRBD1; clone size: -; J gene: TRBJ1-3; V gene: TRBV2; CDR3 DNA: TGTGCCAGCAAGGGGGCGTACCCTGGAAACACCATATATTTT; CDR3 protein: CASKGAYPGNTIYF
CDR3 length: 14; D gene: -; clone size: -; J gene: TRBJ1-2; V gene: TRBV29-1; CDR3 DNA: TGCAGCGTTGAAGATGAGGAGAGAAACTATGGCTACACCTTC; CDR3 protein: CSVEDEERNYGYTF
CDR3 length: 16; D gene: -; clone size: -; J gene: TRBJ2-7; V gene: TRBV4-3; CDR3 DNA: TGCGCCAGCAGCCAAGAGATTACCCGGTTCTCCTACGAGCAGTACTTC; CDR3 protein: CASSQEITRFSYEQYF
CDR3 length: 16; D gene: -; clone size: -; J gene: TRBJ2-1; V gene: TRBV5-1; CDR3 DNA: TGCGCCAGCACCTTTGGAGGGGGGGCAACCTACAATGAGCAGTTCTTC; CDR3 protein: CASTFGGGATYNEQFF
CDR3 length: 14; D gene: -; clone size: -; J gene: TRBJ2-1; V gene: TRBV5-1; CDR3 DNA: TGCGCCAGCAGCTTGGAGCAGGGCTACAATGAGCAGTTCTTC; CDR3 protein: CASSLEQGYNEQFF
CDR3 length: 15; D gene: -; clone size: -; J gene: TRBJ1-5; V gene: TRBV2; CDR3 DNA: TGTGCCAGCAGTGTTGGGGGGGGAGGCAATCAGCCCCAGCATTTT; CDR3 protein: CASSVGGGGNQPQHF
CDR3 length: 13; D gene: -; clone size: -; J gene: TRBJ2-7; V gene: TRBV6-6; CDR3 DNA: TGTGCCAGCCGCCCCGGGGGGCAGAGCGAGCAGTACTTC; CDR3 protein: CASRPGGQSEQYF